This T cell receptor (beta chain) was profiled in a study of cytomegalovirus exposure and HLA in healthy donors. Overall study findings and caveats: Earlier analysis looked at TCR beta V segments, and most were productive about 87% or about 30% of the time. A later analysis linked a missense variant in DCLRE1C to the trimming of TCR beta V and J genes.

This clone was seen a handful of times. The antigen remains undetermined. This CDR3 is 19 amino acids long. The germline V gene encodes CDR1 SGDLS and CDR2 YYNGEE. The V end was cut by 1 base, the J end by 4 bases, with 26 bases between. The study ran its PCR with 60 Vbeta and 13 Jbeta primers. The protocol was immunoSEQ multiplex PCR, while the TCRdb copy is restricted to in-frame clones and leaves out a portion. This sample has 150,000 to 200,000 clones; more than 85% occur once, and the top ten carry roughly 0.2%. V usage is TRBV9 and J usage is TRBJ1-2; unclear D gene. The clonotype comes from a girl less than two years old in good health and CMV-seronegative. Sample: PBMCs. CDR3 region: CASSVSGSQAVNEFYGYTF. The CDR3 nucleotides read TGTGCCAGCAGCGTATCCGGGTCACAAGCCGTAAATGAATTCTATGGCTACACCTTC.